The sequence of this TCR beta chain was determined in a study of blood T cell repertoires in COVID-19 (dated by TCRdb to 2020 to 2021). Background for the entire study: Collaborator samples came from the United States, Italy and Spain and covered acute and convalescent phases of COVID-19. The material from the prospective study consisted of cDNA or gDNA derived from T cells, B-cell-depleted T cells, or PBMCs. Subjects who had been exposed to COVID-19, were actively infected with it, or had recovered from it provided the deeply sampled blood TCRbeta repertoires that made up the dataset. The repertoires were released in a freely available public database meant as a resource for research on the immune response to SARS-CoV-2. The samples were drawn from two sources: the first 160 participants of the ongoing ImmuneRACE study, and over 950 subjects contributed by 6 global collaborators. A de-identified subject ID, COVID-19 status, age in years and sex were almost always included in the sample metadata. Where HLA class I and class II types were available, the types were taken from metadata supplied by the sample provider, not from assay-based typing.

The CDR3 measures 15 amino acids from cysteine to phenylalanine. The CDR3 DNA has 45 bases and is translated from base 1. V has 3 bases trimmed and J has 5 bases trimmed; junction bases matching no gene number 8. CDR1 KGHSH and CDR2 LQKENI were looked up in the germline V gene. TCRbeta CDR3 regions were amplified from genomic DNA using the immunoSEQ Assay, a bias-controlled multiplex PCR. The original pipeline was this. The number of nucleated cells in each sample was estimated by amplification of reference gene primers within the assay. Sequence reads were collapsed and filtered to measure the absolute abundance of every unique TCRbeta CDR3 rearrangement. For each sample, productive Simpson clonality was calculated as the square root of Simpson's diversity index over productive rearrangements. This immuneACCESS table, as held by TCRdb, lists in-frame sequences with V and J called but not all clones. Of the missing ones, under half trace to an unresolved V gene in checked studies; the others have no known cause. V, J and clone size are taken as reported in that table, and D and trimming were inferred from the DNA itself. Here the sample has around 170,000 clones; less than 90% occur a single time. The ten largest clones take up roughly 7% of the sample.

In the prospective study, participants were roughly 18 to 100 years old, resided in about two dozen geographic areas of the United States, and were enrolled through a virtual design. Cohort assignment in the prospective study relied on participant-reported clinical history from a screening survey and a study questionnaire. Recovered participants in ImmuneRACE Cohort 3 were defined by two consecutive negative NP/OP PCR tests, clearance by a healthcare professional, or resolution of symptoms. In the prospective study, whole blood, serum and a nasopharyngeal or oropharyngeal swab were collected from each participant by mobile phlebotomists. Over a roughly 2-month period, participants in the prospective study had the option of providing additional blood draws and questionnaires. Blood samples from the prospective study were shipped frozen or at room temperature prior to DNA extraction. Note on this clone: Which antigen it targets is not known. No qualities accompany the bases; no much larger clone lies one base away.

Study-wide conclusions, independent of this receptor: How much clinical and demographic metadata was included differed by source and by participant, and the metadata was provided uncurated.

Sequencing was carried out using PBMCs or T cells enriched from blood (not recorded which). The V and J genes are TRBV18 and TRBJ1-1; 8 junctional bases match TRBD1. The source is a woman in her 50s who had recovered from COVID-19. Read as DNA, the sequence is TGTGCCAGCTCACCTATCCCGACAGGGGAAACTGAAGCTTTCTTT. This is translated as CASSPIPTGETEAFF.